This paragraph reports one T cell receptor beta chain. This sample stems from a study of blood T cell repertoires in COVID-19. The authors' processing: Reference gene primer amplification gave nucleated cell count estimates. Profiling relied on immunoSEQ multiplex PCR, and the TCRdb table lists in-frame clones only, not all of them. V, J and clone size were drawn from that table, and D and trimming were deduced from the DNA. The sample lists about 190,000 clones, approximately 84% occurring once. After removal of 5 bases from V and 1 base from J, the junction contained 10 bases not matched to a gene. This CDR3 region has 17 residues. Per germline, CDR1 SGHAT and CDR2 FQNNGV. Participants were aged about 18 to 100 years from 24 US areas.

This chain joins TRBV11-2 and TRBJ2-1; 8 nucleotides agree with TRBD2. Sequences were obtained from PBMCs or T cells enriched from blood (not recorded which). The origin of this receptor is a woman under 40 who had recovered from COVID-19. The chain's CDR3 is CASSPRVGGGSYNEQFF. DNA of the CDR3: TGTGCCAGCAGCCCGCGAGTGGGCGGGGGGTCCTACAATGAGCAGTTCTTC. The whole variable domain, filled in from reference TRBV11-2 and TRBJ2-1, reads EAGVAQSPRYKIIEKRQSVAFWCNPISGHATLYWYQQILGQGPKLLIQFQNNGVVDDSQLPKDRFSAERLKGVDSTLKIQPAKLEDSAVYLCASSPRVGGGSYNEQFFGPGTRLTVL.